What follows are 5 T cell receptor beta chains derived from one specimen sequenced in a study of memory CD4+ T cells and cytomegalovirus serostatus. The sort gate was single viable CD3+CD4+CD8-CD45RO+ cells for memory CD4+ T cells. Clones were read by immunoSEQ multiplex PCR, and TCRdb kept only the in-frame ones, dropping some. This table has under 55,000 clones, roughly 72% appearing once. Material: memory CD4+ T cells from blood. Source of these receptors: an adult in good health and CMV-seronegative.

V and J are TRBV7-2 and TRBJ1-4; D gene uncertain. CDR3 size: 13 residues. Germline CDR1 reads SGHTA; CDR2 reads FQGNSA. V lost 2 bases and J lost 8, with 9 bases in between. This chain's CDR3 is CASSLSRAEKLFF. The CDR3 DNA sequence: TGTGCCAGCAGCTTAAGTAGGGCCGAAAAACTGTTTTTT.

The genes are TRBV7-2 and TRBJ2-1; 10 bases are a match to TRBD2. The V and J ends lost 4 bases and 7 bases, in that order; junction bases with no gene match: 10. The germline V gene has CDR1 SGHTA and CDR2 FQGNSA. CDR3 length: 16 amino acids. The CDR3 loop reads CASSSTGLAEKNEQFF. DNA of the CDR3: TGTGCCAGCAGCTCGACCGGACTAGCGGAAAAGAATGAGCAGTTCTTC.

J is TRBJ1-2 and V is TRBV4-3; D might be TRBD1 (5 bases). The CDR3 runs 16 residues. V gave up 2 bases and J gave up 5 bases, with 18 bases separating them. In germline, CDR1 is LGHNA, CDR2 YSLEER. CDR3 protein: CASSQNRGHGGYGYTF. CDR3 DNA sequence: TGCGCCAGCAGCCAAAATCGGGGTCACGGGGGATATGGCTACACCTTC.

This chain connects TRBV6-6 to TRBJ2-7; D is uncertain. Per the germline V gene, CDR1 is MNHNY and CDR2 is SVGAGI (reference sequence). V dropped 7 bases and J dropped 0 bases, with 13 bases sitting between them. The CDR3 extends over 14 amino acids. DNA of the CDR3: TGTGCCAGCACTCCCCGCACGGCCTCCTACGAGCAGTACTTC. It codes for CASTPRTASYEQYF.

This clone was detected only a few times. The rearrangement joins TRBV2 to TRBJ1-1; D is undetermined. Germline-derived CDR1 and CDR2 are SNHLY and FYNNEI. The CDR3 is made up of 12 amino acids. V was shortened by 4 bases and J by 8 bases, with 11 bases between the two germline ends. This CDR3 reads CASSASNREAFF. The CDR3 DNA follows: TGTGCCAGCAGTGCTTCAAACCGGGAAGCTTTCTTT.